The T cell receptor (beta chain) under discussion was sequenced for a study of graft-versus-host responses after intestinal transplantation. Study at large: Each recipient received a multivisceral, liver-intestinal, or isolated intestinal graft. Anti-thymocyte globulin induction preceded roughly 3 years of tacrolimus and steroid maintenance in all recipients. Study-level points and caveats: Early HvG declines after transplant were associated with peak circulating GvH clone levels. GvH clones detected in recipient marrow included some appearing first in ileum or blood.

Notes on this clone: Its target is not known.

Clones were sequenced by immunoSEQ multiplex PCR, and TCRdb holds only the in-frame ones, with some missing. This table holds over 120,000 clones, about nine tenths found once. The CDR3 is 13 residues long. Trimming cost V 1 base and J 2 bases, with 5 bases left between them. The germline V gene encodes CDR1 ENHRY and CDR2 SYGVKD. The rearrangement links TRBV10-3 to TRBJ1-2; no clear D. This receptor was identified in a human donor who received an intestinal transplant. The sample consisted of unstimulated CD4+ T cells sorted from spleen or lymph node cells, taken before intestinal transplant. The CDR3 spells CAISEWTNYGYTF. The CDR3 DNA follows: TGTGCCATCAGTGAGTGGACCAACTATGGCTACACCTTC.